The 14 T cell receptor beta chains given below trace back to one sample, sequenced in a study of Ad26.COV2.S vaccination and SARS-CoV-2 variants. Treatment reported: over 15 received Ad26.COV2.S at low or high dose, single or two shots; roughly 5 received placebo; per-sample allocation not given. Sampling was done on day 63 after the first vaccine or placebo injection. The table came from immunoSEQ multiplex PCR; TCRdb's copy has only in-frame clones and leaves some out. Here the sample spans approximately 400,000 clones, about 85% being singletons. Source: peripheral blood, taken in a trial of Ad26.COV2.S vaccine versus placebo. These receptors came from a person aged 18-60 years who received the Ad26.COV2.S COVID-19 vaccine or a placebo.

This chain uses TRBV14 with TRBJ2-1; TRBD2 agrees at 13 bases. Per germline, CDR1 SGHDN and CDR2 FVKESK. The CDR3 is 15 residues long. V gave up 4 bases and J gave up 10 bases; unmatched junction bases: 7. CDR3: CASSPTSGRVPEQFF. The CDR3 bases are TGTGCCAGCAGCCCCACTAGCGGGAGGGTCCCAGAGCAGTTCTTC.

V and J are TRBV5-1 and TRBJ1-2; D perhaps matches TRBD1 (5 bases). Germline V gives CDR1 SGHRS, CDR2 YFSETQ. Trimming shortened V by 4 bases and J by 6 bases, and 22 bases separated the two germline ends. The CDR3 extends over 16 amino acids. The CDR3 DNA sequence: TGCGCCAGCAGCCGCATTCAGGGCGGGGATAGAGATGGCTACACCTTC. Translation: CASSRIQGGDRDGYTF.

This clone was counted a few times. V and J are TRBV6-2 or TRBV6-3 and TRBJ2-7; 12 bases line up with TRBD2. The germline V gene encodes CDR1 MNHEY and CDR2 SVGEGT. CDR3 length: 15 residues. With 5 bases clipped from V and 4 bases from J, the junction kept 6 bases outside the gene matches. The CDR3 here is CASSPRLAGEYEQYF. For the CDR3, the DNA is TGTGCCAGCAGTCCCCGACTAGCGGGAGAATACGAGCAGTACTTC.

J is TRBJ2-4 and V is TRBV5-8, with a tentative D call TRBD1 (5 bases). Germline V gives CDR1 SGHTS, CDR2 YDEGEE. Trimming removed 4 bases from V and 3 bases from J, with 17 bases in between. The CDR3 sequence is 16 residues long. CDR3 amino acids: CASSPYDSNGKNIQYF. The CDR3 region has the DNA TGTGCCAGCAGCCCGTATGACAGTAACGGCAAAAACATTCAGTACTTC. The variable domain in full, with the rest retrieved from reference TRBV5-8 and TRBJ2-4, is EAGVTQSPTHLIKTRGQQATLRCSPISGHTSVYWYQQALGLGLQFLLWYDEGEERNRGNFPPRFSGRQFPNYSSELNVNALELEDSALYLCASSPYDSNGKNIQYFGAGTRLSVL.

The rearrangement links TRBV3-1 (or the pseudogene TRBV3-2) to TRBJ2-7; D not certain. Germline V gene data show CDR1 as LGHDT and CDR2 as YNNKEL (reference sequence). V lost 5 bases to trimming and J lost 5 bases, with 19 bases between them. This CDR3 region has 15 residues. The CDR3 DNA reads as TGTGCCAGCAGCGTGCGCTCTAGGGTGGGAAACGAGCAGTACTTC. Amino acids: CASSVRSRVGNEQYF.

This rearrangement joins TRBV3-1 (or the pseudogene TRBV3-2) to TRBJ2-1; D gene unclear. Germline V gives CDR1 LGHDT, CDR2 YNNKEL (reference sequence). With 0 bases removed from V and 15 bases from J, the gap between germline ends came to 3 bases. The CDR3 totals 9 residues. The CDR3 protein is CASSQDLFF. The CDR3 DNA sequence: TGTGCCAGCAGCCAAGATCTGTTCTTC.

The V and J genes are TRBV2 and TRBJ1-5; possible D gene TRBD1, 6 bases. Trimming left V 6 bases short and J 4 bases short, with 16 bases between. CDR3 length: 15 amino acids. The germline gives CDR1 SNHLY, CDR2 FYNNEI. The CDR3 nucleotides are TGTGCCAGCAGGCGAACAGGGTCTGTGAATCAGCCCCAGCATTTT. Translation: CASRRTGSVNQPQHF.

V is TRBV18 and J is TRBJ2-3; a weak D match, TRBD2 (5 bases). The germline gives CDR1 KGHSH, CDR2 LQKENI. V lost 3 bases to trimming and J lost 2 bases, with 9 bases between them. This CDR3 comprises 14 residues. The CDR3 sequence is CASSPADSTDTQYF. The CDR3 DNA reads TGTGCCAGCTCACCCGCGGACTCCACAGATACGCAGTATTTT.

V and J are TRBV5-6 and TRBJ1-4, with TRBD1 matching over 7 bases. Germline V gene lookup returns CDR1 SGHDT and CDR2 YYEEEE. V dropped 4 bases and J dropped 7; count of bases not matched to a gene: 7. The CDR3 sequence is 14 residues long. This chain's CDR3 is CASSRIGGGEKLFF. As DNA, the CDR3 is TGTGCCAGCAGCCGCATAGGGGGCGGTGAAAAACTGTTTTTT.

The chain uses TRBV9 and TRBJ1-1; weak D call: TRBD1 (6 bases). Germline V CDR1 and CDR2: SGDLS, YYNGEE. V gave up 0 bases and J gave up 4 bases, with 19 bases separating them. This CDR3 is built from 17 residues. CDR3 bases: TGTGCCAGCAGCGTAGCCGAGGTAGGGGGGTGGGGCACTGAAGCTTTCTTT. This encodes CASSVAEVGGWGTEAFF. The whole variable domain, remainder taken from reference TRBV9 and TRBJ1-1, is DSGVTQTPKHLITATGQRVTLRCSPRSGDLSVYWYQQSLDQGLQFLIQYYNGEERAKGNILERFSAQQFPDLHSELNLSSLELGDSALYFCASSVAEVGGWGTEAFFGQGTRLTVV.

The table lists this clone with a count of one. The genes are TRBV5-1 and TRBJ2-7, with 10 bases fitting TRBD2. Trimming cost V 3 bases and J 5 bases; bases outside gene matches: 5. CDR1 SGHRS and CDR2 YFSETQ come from the germline V gene. This CDR3 has 14 amino acids. CDR3: CASSSASGSHEQYF. CDR3 nucleotides: TGCGCCAGCAGCTCAGCTAGCGGGAGTCACGAGCAGTACTTC.

The V call is TRBV7-2, the J call TRBJ2-5; D gene ambiguous. The germline gives CDR1 SGHTA, CDR2 FQGNSA. The CDR3 loop spans 14 amino acids. The ends were cut back, 2 bases at V and 2 bases at J, with 9 bases in the middle. The CDR3 coding sequence is TGTGCCAGCAGCTTACGAGGCCGACAAGAGACCCAGTACTTC. It is translated as CASSLRGRQETQYF.

This chain joins TRBV6-7 and TRBJ2-5, with D perhaps matching TRBD2 (5 bases). TRBV6-7 is labeled an ORF, and its function is uncertain. V was shortened by 0 bases and J by 4 bases, with 18 bases between the two germline ends. This CDR3 has 17 amino acids. In DNA, the CDR3 is TGTGCCAGCAGTTACTCGACCCCCACGAGGGTACGAGAGACCCAGTACTTC. Its translation is CASSYSTPTRVRETQYF.

The chain is built from TRBV4-3 and TRBJ2-7; 9 nucleotides agree with TRBD1. The CDR3 sequence is 15 residues long. The J segment lost 2 bases and the V segment lost 0 bases, leaving 2 bases of the junction unmatched. Per germline, CDR1 LGHNA and CDR2 YSLEER. CDR3 protein: CASSQEGQGPYEQYF. The DNA for the CDR3 is TGCGCCAGCAGCCAAGAGGGACAGGGCCCCTACGAGCAGTACTTC.